This record covers a single T cell receptor (beta chain). Its cognate antigen is unknown. Here immunoSEQ multiplex PCR was the method, and the copy in TCRdb shows in-frame clones only, minus some. The table includes 50,000 or so clones, over 90% detected once. The record originates from a study of T cell therapy after organ transplantation. Losses at the gene ends were 1 base for V and 4 bases for J; bases not matched to a gene: 1. CDR3 length: 14 residues. The V gene's germline CDR1 is SSHAT and CDR2 FNYEAQ (reference sequence). The genes are TRBV7-7 and TRBJ2-5; TRBD1 aligns across 9 bases. Sequencing was performed on CD8+ T cells from blood, taken before autologous CMV-specific T cell therapy. The sequence came from a human patient who had received a solid organ transplant and had CMV disease. For the CDR3, the DNA is TGTGCCAGCAGCTTAGTGGGACAGGGAGAGACCCAGTACTTC. Its translation is CASSLVGQGETQYF.